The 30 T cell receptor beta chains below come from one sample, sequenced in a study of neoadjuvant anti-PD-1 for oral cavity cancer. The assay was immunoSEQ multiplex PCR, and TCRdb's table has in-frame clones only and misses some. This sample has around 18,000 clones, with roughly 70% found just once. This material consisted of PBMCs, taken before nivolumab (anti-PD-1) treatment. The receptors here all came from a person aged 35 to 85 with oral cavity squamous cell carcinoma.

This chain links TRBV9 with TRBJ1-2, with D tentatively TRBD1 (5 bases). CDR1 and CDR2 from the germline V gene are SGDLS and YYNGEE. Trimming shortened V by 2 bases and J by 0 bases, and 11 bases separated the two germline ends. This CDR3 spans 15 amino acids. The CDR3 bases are TGTGCCAGCAGCGTGGGGGTTTCTACTAACTATGGCTACACCTTC. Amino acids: CASSVGVSTNYGYTF.

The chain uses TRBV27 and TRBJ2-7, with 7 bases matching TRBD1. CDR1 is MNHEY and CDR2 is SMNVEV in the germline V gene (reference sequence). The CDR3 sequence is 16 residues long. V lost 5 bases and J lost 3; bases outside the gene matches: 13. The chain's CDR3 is CASSVRRQGEYYEQYF. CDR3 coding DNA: TGTGCCAGCAGTGTTCGAAGACAGGGCGAATACTACGAGCAGTACTTC.

CDR3 in DNA: TGTGCCAGTAGTACCATAACAGGGGGAGGCAATCAGCCCCAGCATTTT. Amino acid sequence: CASSTITGGGNQPQHF. The genes are TRBV19 and TRBJ1-5; 8 bases fit TRBD1. Germline V CDR1 and CDR2: LNHDA, SQIVND (reference sequence). The V and J ends lost 4 bases and 2 bases, in that order; junction bases with no gene match: 7. This CDR3 has 16 amino acids.

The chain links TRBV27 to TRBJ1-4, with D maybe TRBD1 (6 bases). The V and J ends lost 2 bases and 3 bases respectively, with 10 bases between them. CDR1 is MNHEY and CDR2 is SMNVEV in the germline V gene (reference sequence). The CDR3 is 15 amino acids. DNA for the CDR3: TGTGCCAGCAGTTTAAGTTGGGGGCCTAATGAAAAACTGTTTTTT. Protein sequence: CASSLSWGPNEKLFF.

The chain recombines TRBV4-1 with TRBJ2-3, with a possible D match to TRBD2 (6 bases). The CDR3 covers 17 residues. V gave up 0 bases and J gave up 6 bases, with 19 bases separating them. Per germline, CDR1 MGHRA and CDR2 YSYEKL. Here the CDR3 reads CASSQDLGGIGVDTQYF. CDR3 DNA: TGCGCCAGCAGCCAAGATCTTGGGGGGATCGGCGTCGATACGCAGTATTTT.

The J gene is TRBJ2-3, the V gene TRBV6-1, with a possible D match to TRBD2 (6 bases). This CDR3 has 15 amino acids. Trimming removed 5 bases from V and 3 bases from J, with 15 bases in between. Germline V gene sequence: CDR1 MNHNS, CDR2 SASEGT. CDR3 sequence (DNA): TGTGCCAGCAGTATACGGGAGATGGGTACAGATACGCAGTATTTT. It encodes CASSIREMGTDTQYF.

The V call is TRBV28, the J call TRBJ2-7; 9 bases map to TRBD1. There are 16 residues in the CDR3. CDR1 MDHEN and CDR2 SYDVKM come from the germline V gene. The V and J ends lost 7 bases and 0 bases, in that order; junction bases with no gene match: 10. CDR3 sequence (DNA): TGTGCCAGCAAGCCCGTACCGGGACAGGGCTCCTACGAGCAGTACTTC. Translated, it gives CASKPVPGQGSYEQYF.

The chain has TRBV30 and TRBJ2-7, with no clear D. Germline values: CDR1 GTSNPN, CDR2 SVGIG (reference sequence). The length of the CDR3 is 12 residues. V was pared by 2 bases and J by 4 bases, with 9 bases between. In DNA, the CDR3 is TGTGCCTGGAGTACCTCGGGTTACGAGCAGTACTTC. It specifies CAWSTSGYEQYF.

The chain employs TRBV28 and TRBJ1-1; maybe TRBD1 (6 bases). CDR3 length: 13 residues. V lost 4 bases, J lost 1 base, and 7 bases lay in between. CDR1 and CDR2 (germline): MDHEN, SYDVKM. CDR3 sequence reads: CASSSGQNTEAFF. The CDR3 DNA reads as TGTGCCAGCAGTTCGGGACAGAACACTGAAGCTTTCTTT.

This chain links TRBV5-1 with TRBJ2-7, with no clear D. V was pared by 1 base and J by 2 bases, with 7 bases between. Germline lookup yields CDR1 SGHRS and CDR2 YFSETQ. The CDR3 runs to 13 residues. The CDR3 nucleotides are TGCGCCAGCAGCTTGACGAGTACCTACGAGCAGTACTTC. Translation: CASSLTSTYEQYF. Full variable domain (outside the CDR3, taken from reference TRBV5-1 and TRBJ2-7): KAGVTQTPRYLIKTRGQQVTLSCSPISGHRSVSWYQQTPGQGLQFLFEYFSETQRNKGNFPGRFSGRQFSNSRSEMNVSTLELGDSALYLCASSLTSTYEQYFGPGTRLTVT.

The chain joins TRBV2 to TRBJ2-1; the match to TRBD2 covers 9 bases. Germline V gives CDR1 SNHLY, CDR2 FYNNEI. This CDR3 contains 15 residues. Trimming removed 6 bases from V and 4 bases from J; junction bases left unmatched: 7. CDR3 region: CASRRLAELYNEQFF. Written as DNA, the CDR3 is TGTGCCAGCAGGAGACTAGCGGAATTATACAATGAGCAGTTCTTC.

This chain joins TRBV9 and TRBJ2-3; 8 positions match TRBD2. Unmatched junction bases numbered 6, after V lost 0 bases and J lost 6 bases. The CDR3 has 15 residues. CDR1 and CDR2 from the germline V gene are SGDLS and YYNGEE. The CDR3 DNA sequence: TGTGCCAGCAGCGTAGTAAGCGGGAGCGGGGATACGCAGTATTTT. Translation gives CASSVVSGSGDTQYF. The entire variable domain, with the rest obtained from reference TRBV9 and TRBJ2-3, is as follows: DSGVTQTPKHLITATGQRVTLRCSPRSGDLSVYWYQQSLDQGLQFLIQYYNGEERAKGNILERFSAQQFPDLHSELNLSSLELGDSALYFCASSVVSGSGDTQYFGPGTRLTVL.

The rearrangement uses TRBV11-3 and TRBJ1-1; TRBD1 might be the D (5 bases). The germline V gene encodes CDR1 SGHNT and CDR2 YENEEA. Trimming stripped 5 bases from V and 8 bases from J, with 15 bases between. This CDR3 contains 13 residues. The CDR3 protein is CASSPGTQREAFF. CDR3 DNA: TGTGCCAGCAGCCCGGGGACCCAGAGAGAAGCTTTCTTT.

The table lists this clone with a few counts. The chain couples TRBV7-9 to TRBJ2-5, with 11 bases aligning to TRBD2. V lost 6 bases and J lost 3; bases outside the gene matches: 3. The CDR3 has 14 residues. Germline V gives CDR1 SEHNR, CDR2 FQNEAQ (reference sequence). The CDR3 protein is CASRPGLAEETQYF. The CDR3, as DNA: TGTGCCAGCAGACCGGGACTAGCGGAAGAGACCCAGTACTTC.

The CDR3 region has the DNA TGTGCCAGCAGCCGGACAGGGAACAACTATGGCTACACCTTC. Translation: CASSRTGNNYGYTF. V and J are TRBV2 and TRBJ1-2; 8 bases line up with TRBD1. Germline trimming cut 6 bases from V and 2 bases from J; bases unmatched to any gene: 5. The CDR3 loop spans 14 amino acids. Per germline, CDR1 SNHLY and CDR2 FYNNEI.

CDR3 nucleotides: TGTGCCAGCAGTGGTCGGACAGAAGGACCTTACGAGCAGTACTTC. Its translation is CASSGRTEGPYEQYF. The genes are TRBV6-1 and TRBJ2-7, with D possibly TRBD1 on 6 matching bases. The V end was cut by 4 bases, the J end by 4 bases, with 17 bases between. This CDR3 region has 15 residues. The V gene's germline CDR1 is MNHNS and CDR2 SASEGT.

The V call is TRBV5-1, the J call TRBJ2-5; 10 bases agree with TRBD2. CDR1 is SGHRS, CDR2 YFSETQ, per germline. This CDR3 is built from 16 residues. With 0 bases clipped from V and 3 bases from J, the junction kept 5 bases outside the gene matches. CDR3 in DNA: TGCGCCAGCAGCTTGGGGAATAGCGGGAGGAAAGAGACCCAGTACTTC. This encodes CASSLGNSGRKETQYF.

For the CDR3, the DNA is TGCGCCAGCAGCTTGGCCGAGCCGGGAATAAATGAGCAGTTCTTC. Amino acid sequence: CASSLAEPGINEQFF. The chain carries TRBV5-1 and TRBJ2-1; maybe TRBD2 (5 bases). CDR1 and CDR2 (germline): SGHRS, YFSETQ. Trimming cost V 0 bases and J 7 bases, with 14 bases left between them. The CDR3 totals 15 residues.

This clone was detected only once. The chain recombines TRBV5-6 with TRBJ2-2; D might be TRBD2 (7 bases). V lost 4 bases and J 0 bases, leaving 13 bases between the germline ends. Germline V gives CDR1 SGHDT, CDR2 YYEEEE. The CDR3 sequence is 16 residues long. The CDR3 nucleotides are TGTGCCAGCAGCCCGAAGGGGGGGACGAACACCGGGGAGCTGTTTTTT. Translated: CASSPKGGTNTGELFF.

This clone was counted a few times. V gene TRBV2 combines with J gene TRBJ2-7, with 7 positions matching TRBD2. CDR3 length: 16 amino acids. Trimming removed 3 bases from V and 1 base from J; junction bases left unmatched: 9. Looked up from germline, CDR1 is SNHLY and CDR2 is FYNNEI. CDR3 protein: CASSDRQRGPSYEQYF. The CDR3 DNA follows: TGTGCCAGCAGTGACCGCCAGCGGGGCCCTTCCTACGAGCAGTACTTC. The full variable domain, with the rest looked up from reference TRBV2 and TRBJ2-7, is EPEVTQTPSHQVTQMGQEVILRCVPISNHLYFYWYRQILGQKVEFLVSFYNNEISEKSEIFDDQFSVERPDGSNFTLKIRSTKLEDSAMYFCASSDRQRGPSYEQYFGPGTRLTVT.

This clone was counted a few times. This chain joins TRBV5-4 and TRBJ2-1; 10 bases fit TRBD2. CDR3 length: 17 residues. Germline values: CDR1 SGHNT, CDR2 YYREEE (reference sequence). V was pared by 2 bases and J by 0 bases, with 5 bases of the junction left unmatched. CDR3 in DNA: TGTGCCAGCAGCTTCCTCCCTAGCGGGAGCTCCTACAATGAGCAGTTCTTC. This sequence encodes CASSFLPSGSSYNEQFF. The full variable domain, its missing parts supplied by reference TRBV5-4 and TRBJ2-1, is ETGVTQSPTHLIKTRGQQVTLRCSSQSGHNTVSWYQQALGQGPQFIFQYYREEENGRGNFPPRFSGLQFPNYSSELNVNALELDDSALYLCASSFLPSGSSYNEQFFGPGTRLTVL.

CDR3 protein: CAISERVQETQYF. CDR3 in DNA: TGTGCCATCAGTGAGAGGGTCCAAGAGACCCAGTACTTC. V and J are TRBV10-3 and TRBJ2-5; D is uncertain. Germline CDR1 is ENHRY and CDR2 is SYGVKD. CDR3 size: 13 residues. Trimming cost V 2 bases and J 1 base, with 5 bases left between them.

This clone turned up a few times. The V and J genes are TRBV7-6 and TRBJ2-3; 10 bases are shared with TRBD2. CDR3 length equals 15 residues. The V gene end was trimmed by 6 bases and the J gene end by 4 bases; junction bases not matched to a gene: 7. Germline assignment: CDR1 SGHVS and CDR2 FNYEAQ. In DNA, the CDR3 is TGTGCCAGCAGTTCTAGCGGGAGCAGTGCAGATACGCAGTATTTT. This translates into CASSSSGSSADTQYF.

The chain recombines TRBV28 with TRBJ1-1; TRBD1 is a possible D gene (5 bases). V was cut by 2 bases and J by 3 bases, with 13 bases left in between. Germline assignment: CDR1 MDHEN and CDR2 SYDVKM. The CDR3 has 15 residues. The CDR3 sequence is CASSLHTGGDTEAFF. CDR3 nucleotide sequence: TGTGCCAGCAGTTTACATACGGGGGGAGACACTGAAGCTTTCTTT.

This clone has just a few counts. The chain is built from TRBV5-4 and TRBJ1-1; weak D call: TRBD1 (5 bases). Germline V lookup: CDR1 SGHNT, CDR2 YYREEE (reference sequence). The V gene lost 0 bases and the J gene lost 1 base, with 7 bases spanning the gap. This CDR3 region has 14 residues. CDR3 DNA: TGTGCCAGCAGCTTGGGGACACAGAACACTGAAGCTTTCTTT. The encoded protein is CASSLGTQNTEAFF.

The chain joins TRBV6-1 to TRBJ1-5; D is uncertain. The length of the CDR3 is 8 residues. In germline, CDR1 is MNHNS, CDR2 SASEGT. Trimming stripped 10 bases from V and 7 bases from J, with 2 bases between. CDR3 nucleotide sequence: TGTGCCATCCAGCCCCAGCATTTT. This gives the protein CAIQPQHF.

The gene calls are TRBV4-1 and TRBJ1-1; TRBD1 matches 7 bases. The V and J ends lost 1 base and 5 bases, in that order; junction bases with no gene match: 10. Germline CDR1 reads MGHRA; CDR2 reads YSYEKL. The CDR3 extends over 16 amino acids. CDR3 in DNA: TGCGCCAGCAGCCAAGGGGCAGGGTCAGGGGGAACTGAAGCTTTCTTT. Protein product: CASSQGAGSGGTEAFF.

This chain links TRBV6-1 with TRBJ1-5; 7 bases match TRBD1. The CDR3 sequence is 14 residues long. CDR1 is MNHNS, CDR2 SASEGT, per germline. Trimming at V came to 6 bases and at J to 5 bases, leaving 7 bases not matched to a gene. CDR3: CASRAGTADQPQHF. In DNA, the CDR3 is TGTGCCAGCAGGGCCGGGACAGCAGATCAGCCCCAGCATTTT.

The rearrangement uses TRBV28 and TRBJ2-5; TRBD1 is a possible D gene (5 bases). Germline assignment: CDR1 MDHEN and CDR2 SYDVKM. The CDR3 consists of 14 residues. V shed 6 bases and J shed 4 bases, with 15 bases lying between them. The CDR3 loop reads CASRFRESSETQYF. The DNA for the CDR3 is TGTGCCAGCAGATTCAGGGAATCCTCAGAGACCCAGTACTTC.

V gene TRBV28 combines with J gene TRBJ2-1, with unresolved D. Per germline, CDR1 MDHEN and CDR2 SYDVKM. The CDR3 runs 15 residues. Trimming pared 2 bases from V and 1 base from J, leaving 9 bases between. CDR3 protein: CASSLPDGSYNEQFF. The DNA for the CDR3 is TGTGCCAGCAGTTTACCCGACGGGTCCTACAATGAGCAGTTCTTC.